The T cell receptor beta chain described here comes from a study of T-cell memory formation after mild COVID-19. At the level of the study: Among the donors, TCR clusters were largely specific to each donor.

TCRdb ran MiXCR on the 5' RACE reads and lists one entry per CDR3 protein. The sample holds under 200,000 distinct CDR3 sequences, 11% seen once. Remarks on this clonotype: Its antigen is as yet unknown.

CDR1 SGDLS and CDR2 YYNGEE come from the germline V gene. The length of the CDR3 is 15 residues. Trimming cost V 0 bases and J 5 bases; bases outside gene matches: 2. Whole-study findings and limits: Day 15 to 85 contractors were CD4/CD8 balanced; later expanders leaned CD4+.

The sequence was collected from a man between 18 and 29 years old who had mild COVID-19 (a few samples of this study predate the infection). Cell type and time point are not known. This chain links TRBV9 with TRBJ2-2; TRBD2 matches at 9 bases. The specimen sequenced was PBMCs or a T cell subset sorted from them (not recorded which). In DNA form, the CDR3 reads TGTGCCAGCAGCGTAGTCCTAGCGGGGACCGGGGAGCTGTTTTTT. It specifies CASSVVLAGTGELFF. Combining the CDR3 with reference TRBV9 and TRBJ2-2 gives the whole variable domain DSGVTQTPKHLITATGQRVTLRCSPRSGDLSVYWYQQSLDQGLQFLIQYYNGEERAKGNILERFSAQQFPDLHSELNLSSLELGDSALYFCASSVVLAGTGELFFGEGSRLTVL.